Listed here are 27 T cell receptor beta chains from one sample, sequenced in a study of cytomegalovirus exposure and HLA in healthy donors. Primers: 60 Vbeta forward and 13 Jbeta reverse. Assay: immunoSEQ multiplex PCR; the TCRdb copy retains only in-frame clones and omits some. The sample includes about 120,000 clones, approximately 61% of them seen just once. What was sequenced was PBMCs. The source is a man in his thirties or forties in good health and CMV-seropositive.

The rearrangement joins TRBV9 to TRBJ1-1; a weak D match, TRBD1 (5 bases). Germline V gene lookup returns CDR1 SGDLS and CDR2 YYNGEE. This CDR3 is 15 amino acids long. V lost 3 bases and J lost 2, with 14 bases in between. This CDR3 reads CASSDLQGGNTEAFF. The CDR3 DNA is TGTGCCAGCAGCGACCTTCAGGGAGGTAACACTGAAGCTTTCTTT.

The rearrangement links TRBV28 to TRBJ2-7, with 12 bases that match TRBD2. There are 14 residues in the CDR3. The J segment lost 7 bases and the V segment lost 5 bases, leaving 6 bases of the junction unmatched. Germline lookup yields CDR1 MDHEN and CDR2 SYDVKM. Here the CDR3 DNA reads TGTGCCAGCAGTCTGACTAGCGGGAGTGGAGAGCAGTACTTC. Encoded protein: CASSLTSGSGEQYF.

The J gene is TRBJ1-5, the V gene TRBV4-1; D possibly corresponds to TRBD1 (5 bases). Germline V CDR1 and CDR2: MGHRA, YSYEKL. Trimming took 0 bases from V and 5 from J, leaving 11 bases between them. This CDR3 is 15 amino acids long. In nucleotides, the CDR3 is TGCGCCAGCAGCCAAGACGGAGGGGATCATCAGCCCCAGCATTTT. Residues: CASSQDGGDHQPQHF.

In nucleotides, the CDR3 is TGTGCCAGCAGCTCGAGGAGGGGGGGGACGAGCTCTGGAAACACCATATATTTT. Translating gives CASSSRRGGTSSGNTIYF. V usage is TRBV7-9 and J usage is TRBJ1-3; weak D call: TRBD1 (6 bases). CDR1 and CDR2 (germline): SEHNR, FQNEAQ (reference sequence). V lost 4 bases and J lost 0, with 19 bases in between. The CDR3 totals 18 residues.

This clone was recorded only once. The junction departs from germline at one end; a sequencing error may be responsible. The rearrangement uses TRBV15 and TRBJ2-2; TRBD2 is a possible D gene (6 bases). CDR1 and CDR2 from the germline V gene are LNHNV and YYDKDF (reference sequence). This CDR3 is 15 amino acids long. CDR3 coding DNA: TGTGCCACCAGCAGAGATCCCACACCTTTGGGGGGGCTGTTTTTT. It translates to CATSRDPTPLGGLFF.

DNA of the CDR3: TGTGCCAGCAGCGTAGTTTCGGGGGATGGTGGCTACAATGAGCAGTTCTTC. Amino acid sequence: CASSVVSGDGGYNEQFF. V and J are TRBV9 and TRBJ2-1; TRBD2 might be the D (6 bases). The CDR3 extends over 17 amino acids. Deletions cut 0 bases from V and 3 bases from J, with 16 bases between. Germline V lookup: CDR1 SGDLS, CDR2 YYNGEE.

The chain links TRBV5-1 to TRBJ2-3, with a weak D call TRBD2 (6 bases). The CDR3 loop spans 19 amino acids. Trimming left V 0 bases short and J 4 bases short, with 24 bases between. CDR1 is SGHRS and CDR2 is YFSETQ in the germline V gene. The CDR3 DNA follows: TGCGCCAGCAGCTTGGACGATTTATTTAGCGCCCCGGGGGCAGATACGCAGTATTTT. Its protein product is CASSLDDLFSAPGADTQYF.

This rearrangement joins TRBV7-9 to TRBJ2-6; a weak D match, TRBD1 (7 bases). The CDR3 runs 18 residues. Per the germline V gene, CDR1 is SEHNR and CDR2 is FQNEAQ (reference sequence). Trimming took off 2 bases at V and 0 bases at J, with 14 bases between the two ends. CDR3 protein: CASSLRGDSTSGANVLTF. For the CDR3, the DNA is TGTGCCAGCAGCTTAAGGGGGGACAGCACCTCTGGGGCCAACGTCCTGACTTTC.

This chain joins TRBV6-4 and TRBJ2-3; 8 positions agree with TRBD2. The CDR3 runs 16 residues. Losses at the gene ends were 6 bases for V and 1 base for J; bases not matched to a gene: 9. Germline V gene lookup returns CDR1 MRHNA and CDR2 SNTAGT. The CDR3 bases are TGTGCCAGCAGCCTCGATGGGCGGGAGGGCACAGATACGCAGTATTTT. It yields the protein CASSLDGREGTDTQYF.

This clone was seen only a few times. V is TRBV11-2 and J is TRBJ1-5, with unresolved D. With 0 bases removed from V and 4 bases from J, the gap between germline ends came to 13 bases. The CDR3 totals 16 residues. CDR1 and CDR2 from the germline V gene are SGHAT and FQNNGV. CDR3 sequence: CASSLESGGTNQPQHF. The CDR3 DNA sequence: TGTGCCAGCAGCTTAGAAAGCGGCGGTACGAATCAGCCCCAGCATTTT.

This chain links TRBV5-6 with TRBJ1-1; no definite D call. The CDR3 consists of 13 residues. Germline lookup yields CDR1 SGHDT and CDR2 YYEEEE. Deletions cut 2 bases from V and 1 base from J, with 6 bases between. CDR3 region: CASSFGENTEAFF. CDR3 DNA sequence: TGTGCCAGCAGCTTCGGGGAGAACACTGAAGCTTTCTTT.

CDR3 nucleotide sequence: TGCAGCGTTGGCTTTCTAGCGAGCTCCTACGAGCAGTACTTC. This sequence encodes CSVGFLASSYEQYF. The V and J genes are TRBV29-1 and TRBJ2-7; possible D gene TRBD2, 6 bases. Germline CDR1 SQVTM, CDR2 ANQGSEA. CDR3 length equals 14 residues. Trimming left V 4 bases short and J 0 bases short, with 13 bases between.

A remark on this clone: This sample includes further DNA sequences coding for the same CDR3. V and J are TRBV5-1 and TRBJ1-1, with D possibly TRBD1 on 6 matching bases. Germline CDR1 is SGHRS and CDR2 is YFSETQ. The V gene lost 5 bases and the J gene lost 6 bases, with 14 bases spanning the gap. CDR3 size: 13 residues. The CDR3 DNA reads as TGCGCCAGCAGTCCGCAGGGGACCGCTGAAGCTTTCTTT. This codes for CASSPQGTAEAFF. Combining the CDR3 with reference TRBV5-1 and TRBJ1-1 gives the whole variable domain KAGVTQTPRYLIKTRGQQVTLSCSPISGHRSVSWYQQTPGQGLQFLFEYFSETQRNKGNFPGRFSGRQFSNSRSEMNVSTLELGDSALYLCASSPQGTAEAFFGQGTRLTVV.

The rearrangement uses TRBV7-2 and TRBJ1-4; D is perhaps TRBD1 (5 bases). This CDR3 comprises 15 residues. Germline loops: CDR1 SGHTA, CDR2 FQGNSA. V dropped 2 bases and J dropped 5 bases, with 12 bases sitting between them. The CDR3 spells CASSLQTALNEKLFF. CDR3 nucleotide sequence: TGTGCCAGCAGCTTACAGACAGCTCTAAATGAAAAACTGTTTTTT.

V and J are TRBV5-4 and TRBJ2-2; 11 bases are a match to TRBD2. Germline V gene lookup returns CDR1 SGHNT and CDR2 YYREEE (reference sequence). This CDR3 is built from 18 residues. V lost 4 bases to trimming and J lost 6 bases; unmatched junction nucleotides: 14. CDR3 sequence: CASSAGLLAGGGSGELFF. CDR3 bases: TGTGCCAGCAGCGCGGGTTTGCTAGCGGGAGGAGGGTCCGGGGAGCTGTTTTTT.

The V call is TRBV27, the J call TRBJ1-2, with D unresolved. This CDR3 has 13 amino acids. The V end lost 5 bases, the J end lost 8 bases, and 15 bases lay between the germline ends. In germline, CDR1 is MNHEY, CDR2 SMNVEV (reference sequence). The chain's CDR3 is CASSPLWPKGYTF. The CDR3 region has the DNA TGTGCCAGCAGTCCCCTCTGGCCGAAGGGCTACACCTTC.

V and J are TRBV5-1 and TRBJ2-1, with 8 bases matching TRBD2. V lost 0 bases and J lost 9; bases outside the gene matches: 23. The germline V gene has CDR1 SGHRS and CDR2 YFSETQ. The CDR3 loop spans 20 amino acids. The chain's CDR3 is CASSLAFLASGPTSTAEQFF. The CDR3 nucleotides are TGCGCCAGCAGCTTGGCCTTTTTGGCTAGCGGGCCCACCAGCACCGCTGAGCAGTTCTTC.

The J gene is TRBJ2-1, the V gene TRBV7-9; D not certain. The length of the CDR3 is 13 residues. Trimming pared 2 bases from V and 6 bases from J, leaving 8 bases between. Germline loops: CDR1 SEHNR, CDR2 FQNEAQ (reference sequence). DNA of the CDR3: TGTGCCAGCAGCTTATCGGAGTTCAATGAGCAGTTCTTC. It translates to CASSLSEFNEQFF.

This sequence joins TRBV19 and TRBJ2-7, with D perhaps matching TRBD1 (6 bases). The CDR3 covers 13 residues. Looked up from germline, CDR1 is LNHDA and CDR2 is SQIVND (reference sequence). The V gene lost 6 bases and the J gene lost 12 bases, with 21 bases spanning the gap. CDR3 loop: CASRMGSSGTTYF. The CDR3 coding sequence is TGTGCCAGTAGAATGGGGAGTTCAGGGACAACGTACTTC.

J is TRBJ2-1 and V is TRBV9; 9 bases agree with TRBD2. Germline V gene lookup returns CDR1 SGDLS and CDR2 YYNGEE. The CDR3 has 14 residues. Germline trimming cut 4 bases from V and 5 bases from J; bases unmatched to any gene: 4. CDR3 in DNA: TGTGCCAGCAGCTTTCGACTAGCGGACAATGAGCAGTTCTTC. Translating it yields CASSFRLADNEQFF.

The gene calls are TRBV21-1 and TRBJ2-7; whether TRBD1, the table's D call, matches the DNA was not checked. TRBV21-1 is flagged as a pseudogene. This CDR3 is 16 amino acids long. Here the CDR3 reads CASSSRGDRGPYEQYF. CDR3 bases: TGTGCCAGCAGCTCCAGGGGGGACAGGGGCCCCTACGAGCAGTACTTC.

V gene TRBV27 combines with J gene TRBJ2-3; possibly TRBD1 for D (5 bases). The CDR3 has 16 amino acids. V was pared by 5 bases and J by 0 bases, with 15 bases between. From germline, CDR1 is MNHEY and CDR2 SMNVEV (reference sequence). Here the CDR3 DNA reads TGTGCCAGCAGTCCGACCCAGGGTGCTAGCACAGATACGCAGTATTTT. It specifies CASSPTQGASTDTQYF.

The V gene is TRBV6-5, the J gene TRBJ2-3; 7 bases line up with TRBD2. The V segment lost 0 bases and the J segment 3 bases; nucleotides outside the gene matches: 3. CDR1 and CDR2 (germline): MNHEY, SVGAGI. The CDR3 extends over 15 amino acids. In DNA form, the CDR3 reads TGTGCCAGCAGTTACTCCGGCGGGAGTACAGATACGCAGTATTTT. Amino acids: CASSYSGGSTDTQYF.

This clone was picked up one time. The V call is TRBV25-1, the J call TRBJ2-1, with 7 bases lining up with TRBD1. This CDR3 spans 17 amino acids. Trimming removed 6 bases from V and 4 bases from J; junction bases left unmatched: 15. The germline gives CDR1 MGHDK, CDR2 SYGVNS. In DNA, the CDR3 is TGTGCCAGCAGCCCCCGACAGGGAGAAATTGGTTACAATGAGCAGTTCTTC. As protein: CASSPRQGEIGYNEQFF.

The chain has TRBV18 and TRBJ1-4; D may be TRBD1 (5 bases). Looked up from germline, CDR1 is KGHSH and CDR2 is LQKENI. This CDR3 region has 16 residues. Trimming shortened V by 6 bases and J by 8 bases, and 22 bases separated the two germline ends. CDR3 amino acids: CASSSGRSGISEKLFF. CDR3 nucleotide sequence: TGTGCCAGCTCGTCGGGGAGGTCAGGGATCTCCGAAAAACTGTTTTTT.

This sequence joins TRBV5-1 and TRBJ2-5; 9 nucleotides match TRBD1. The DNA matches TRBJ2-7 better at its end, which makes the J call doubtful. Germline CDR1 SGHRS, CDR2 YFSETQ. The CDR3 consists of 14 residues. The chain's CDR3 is CASSLGTGVDEQYF. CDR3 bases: TGCGCCAGCAGCTTGGGGACAGGGGTAGACGAGCAGTACTTC.

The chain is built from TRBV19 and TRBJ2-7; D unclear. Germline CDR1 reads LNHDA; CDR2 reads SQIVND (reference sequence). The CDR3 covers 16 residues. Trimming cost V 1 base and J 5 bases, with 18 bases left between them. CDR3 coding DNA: TGTGCCAGTAGTATAGGCTACCCGACCACGCAGGACGAGCAGTACTTC. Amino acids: CASSIGYPTTQDEQYF.